The 20 T cell receptor beta chains listed next were all sequenced from one sample in a study of T cells in Graves' hyperthyroidism and ophthalmopathy. What was amplified from RNA transcripts were TCR beta CDR3 regions. The HTBI primer set was used in a first-round RT-PCR of the TCR CDR3. One entry per CDR3 protein results from TCRdb running MiXCR on the multiplex PCR reads. The sample includes under 400,000 distinct CDR3 sequences, around a sixth of them seen just once. Source material: blood. These receptors all stem from a woman aged 35 to 49 with Graves' ophthalmopathy.

This clonotype was counted ten times or more. CDR3 nucleotide sequence: TGTGCCAGCAGTTACGAGGCGGGGGTCTCCTACGAGCAGTACTTC. Amino acid sequence: CASSYEAGVSYEQYF. The chain combines TRBV6-5 with TRBJ2-7; 7 bases fit TRBD2. Trimming at V came to 2 bases and at J to 0 bases, leaving 4 bases not matched to a gene. CDR3 size: 15 residues. Per the germline V gene, CDR1 is MNHEY and CDR2 is SVGAGI.

This clonotype was counted many times. The V gene is TRBV28, the J gene TRBJ2-7; 9 nucleotides align to TRBD2. The CDR3 is made up of 14 amino acids. Germline V gives CDR1 MDHEN, CDR2 SYDVKM. After removal of 6 bases from V and 6 bases from J, the junction contained 9 bases not matched to a gene. CDR3 loop: CASRGSGRGGEQYF. The CDR3 region has the DNA TGTGCCAGCAGGGGTAGCGGGAGAGGAGGCGAGCAGTACTTC.

This clonotype was counted ten times or more. The V call is TRBV28, the J call TRBJ1-2, with a weak D call TRBD1 (5 bases). This CDR3 contains 15 residues. Germline loops: CDR1 MDHEN, CDR2 SYDVKM. Trimming took 7 bases from V and 0 from J, leaving 15 bases between them. In DNA, the CDR3 is TGTGCCAGCATGGGCCAGGGCCCCTCTAACTATGGCTACACCTTC. It encodes CASMGQGPSNYGYTF.

This clonotype appeared many times. The chain joins TRBV6-1 to TRBJ2-2; 8 bases align to TRBD1. The ends lost 4 bases at V and 6 bases at J; junction bases unmatched: 4. Germline CDR1 reads MNHNS; CDR2 reads SASEGT. This CDR3 contains 14 residues. CDR3 in amino acids: CASSAAGGSGELFF. The CDR3 DNA sequence: TGTGCCAGCAGTGCGGCAGGGGGCTCCGGGGAGCTGTTTTTT.

This clonotype was picked up many times. V and J are TRBV12-3 or TRBV12-4 and TRBJ1-2; 9 positions agree with TRBD1. This CDR3 is 16 amino acids long. V shed 2 bases, J shed 5 bases, and the junction held 9 bases outside the gene matches. Here the CDR3 DNA reads TGTGCCAGCAGTTTATGGGACAGGGTTTATGAATATGGCTACACCTTC. Its protein product is CASSLWDRVYEYGYTF.

This clonotype has just a few counts. The chain couples TRBV14 to TRBJ2-2, with D perhaps TRBD2 (6 bases). CDR3 length: 16 amino acids. Trimming removed 2 bases from V and 3 bases from J, with 13 bases in between. The germline CDR1 and CDR2 sequences are SGHDN and FVKESK. The CDR3 DNA sequence: TGTGCCAGCAGCCAAATGGGACTCAGGCACACCGGGGAGCTGTTTTTT. Amino acid sequence: CASSQMGLRHTGELFF.

Points on this clonotype: Being one base from a much bigger clone, this may be a read error. The CDR3 nucleotides are TGTGCCAGTAGTGCGGACGCCTCCTACGAGCAGTACTTC. As protein: CASSADASYEQYF. V is TRBV19 and J is TRBJ2-7, with D hard to call. Trimming left V 5 bases short and J 0 bases short, with 8 bases between. The V gene's germline CDR1 is LNHDA and CDR2 SQIVND (reference sequence). The CDR3 contains 13 residues.

This clonotype has ten or more counts. V and J are TRBV7-8 and TRBJ1-2; D is undetermined. The V end was cut by 1 base, the J end by 6 bases, with 15 bases between. Germline V gene lookup returns CDR1 SGHVS and CDR2 FQNEAQ. The CDR3 has 15 residues. CDR3 region: CASSLGSIASDGYTF. In DNA, the CDR3 is TGTGCCAGCAGCTTAGGGTCAATCGCTAGTGATGGCTACACCTTC.

This clonotype was recorded many times. The chain couples TRBV5-1 to TRBJ2-5; 7 bases align to TRBD1. V shed 3 bases and J 2 bases; nucleotides not matched to a gene: 4. The CDR3 extends over 14 amino acids. Germline loops: CDR1 SGHRS, CDR2 YFSETQ. The CDR3 nucleotides read TGCGCCAGCAGCTCGGGACAGCATCAAGAGACCCAGTACTTC. Its protein product is CASSSGQHQETQYF.

In its sample, this clonotype was seen a few times. The chain has TRBV7-2 and TRBJ1-3; a weak D match, TRBD1 (6 bases). Per germline, CDR1 SGHTA and CDR2 FQGNSA. CDR3 length equals 15 residues. Trimming cost V 5 bases and J 1 base, with 12 bases left between them. The CDR3, as DNA: TGTGCCAGCAGCCGCGGGGGGCCTTCTGGAAACACCATATATTTT. This gives the protein CASSRGGPSGNTIYF.

In this sample, this clonotype turned up many times. This chain joins TRBV20-1 and TRBJ2-7, with TRBD1 matching over 9 bases. Trimming took 5 bases from V and 7 from J; bases not matched to a gene: 18. The CDR3 sequence is 16 residues long. Germline lookup yields CDR1 DFQATT and CDR2 SNEGSKA (reference sequence). The CDR3 DNA is TGCAGTGCTTACCTACCACAGGGGGCCACTACTCGGGAGCAGTACTTC. The encoded protein is CSAYLPQGATTREQYF.

Many counts were recorded for this clonotype. The CDR3 DNA follows: TGTGCCAGCAGCCGGGACAGGGGGAACTCCTACGAGCAGTACTTC. Its protein is CASSRDRGNSYEQYF. V usage is TRBV4-2 and J usage is TRBJ2-7; TRBD1 aligns across 11 bases. This CDR3 spans 15 amino acids. V dropped 4 bases and J dropped 0; count of bases not matched to a gene: 2. Germline V gives CDR1 LGHNA, CDR2 YNFKEQ.

This clonotype was detected many times. This rearrangement joins TRBV29-1 to TRBJ2-7; the match to TRBD1 covers 8 bases. Germline CDR1 SQVTM, CDR2 ANQGSEA. The CDR3 is made up of 12 amino acids. V lost 7 bases, J lost 1 base, and 3 bases stayed unmatched. The CDR3 reads CSAQGASYEQYF. The CDR3 region has the DNA TGCAGCGCGCAGGGGGCGTCCTACGAGCAGTACTTC.

This clonotype was seen a handful of times. Just one base apart from a much larger clone, this may be a read error. The V and J genes are TRBV11-2 and TRBJ2-5, with D possibly being TRBD1 (6 bases). Germline CDR1 is SGHAT and CDR2 is FQNNGV. V lost 4 bases to trimming and J lost 9 bases, with 30 bases between them. The CDR3 length is 18 residues. CDR3 DNA: TGTGCCAGCAGCTCAAGGCCGGGACATGGCACCCGGTTAGTGCCCCAGTACTTC. This encodes CASSSRPGHGTRLVPQYF.

This clonotype was detected ten times or more. This chain joins TRBV7-3 and TRBJ2-5, with TRBD2 identical over 9 bases. This CDR3 comprises 16 residues. V trimming: 1 base; J trimming: 5 bases; junction bases outside the gene matches: 8. Germline CDR1 reads SGHTA; CDR2 reads FQGTGA. The CDR3 bases are TGTGCCAGCAGCTTAAACGGAGGCGGGAGGGCTGAGACCCAGTACTTC. This encodes CASSLNGGGRAETQYF. The full variable domain, rest sourced from reference TRBV7-3 and TRBJ2-5, is GAGVSQTPSNKVTEKGKYVELRCDPISGHTALYWYRQSLGQGPEFLIYFQGTGAADDSGLPNDRFFAVRPEGSVSTLKIQRTERGDSAVYLCASSLNGGGRAETQYFGPGTRLLVL.

This clonotype was observed at least ten times. V usage is TRBV20-1 and J usage is TRBJ2-5; TRBD2 aligns across 13 bases. In germline, CDR1 is DFQATT, CDR2 SNEGSKA (reference sequence). The length of the CDR3 is 17 residues. The ends lost 6 bases at V and 1 base at J; junction bases unmatched: 11. The DNA of the CDR3 is TGCAGTGCCTCCCGACTAGCGGGAGGCCCTGGCCAAGAGACCCAGTACTTC. This gives the protein CSASRLAGGPGQETQYF.

This clonotype was picked up a small number of times. The DNA for the CDR3 is TGCGCCAGCAGCCAATTTTGGGACAGAGGAGCTTTCTTT. Translated: CASSQFWDRGAFF. The chain has TRBV4-1 and TRBJ1-1; TRBD1 matches 7 bases. This CDR3 has 13 residues. V shed 2 bases, J shed 10 bases, and the junction held 7 bases outside the gene matches. Germline CDR1 and CDR2: MGHRA and YSYEKL.

This clonotype was seen at least ten times. The chain joins TRBV29-1 to TRBJ2-7, with TRBD1 matching 7 bases. Germline V gene lookup returns CDR1 SQVTM and CDR2 ANQGSEA. The CDR3 is 11 residues long. V was clipped by 7 bases and J by 3 bases; unmatched bases: 3. The CDR3 bases are TGCAGCGGGGACAGCGGCTACGAGCAGTACTTC. It yields the protein CSGDSGYEQYF.

This clonotype has ten or more counts. The CDR3 nucleotides read TGTGCCAGCAGCTCGTACCTCCGGGACAGGGGGAGCCTAGCAGCCTACGAGCAGTACTTC. Its protein product is CASSSYLRDRGSLAAYEQYF. V is TRBV7-1 and J is TRBJ2-7; 11 nucleotides align to TRBD1. TRBV7-1 is assigned to the ORF class and has an uncertain function. The CDR3 has 20 residues. Germline trimming cut 3 bases from V and 2 bases from J; bases unmatched to any gene: 18.

This clonotype was seen a few times. This sequence may be a read error, since a much larger clone differs from it by one base. The rearrangement links TRBV28 to TRBJ1-5; D call uncertain. The CDR3 runs to 13 residues. The germline V and J ends were trimmed by 8 bases and 4 bases, with 12 bases remaining between them. The V gene's germline CDR1 is MDHEN and CDR2 SYDVKM. The CDR3 coding sequence is TGTGCCAGCGGTGGGCAGATAAATCAGCCCCAGCATTTT. Translation: CASGGQINQPQHF.